The 22 T cell receptor beta chains below were found in one sample sequenced in a study of beta chain features in type 1 diabetes. Expressed TCRB transcripts were sequenced because the entire RNA isolate underwent reverse transcription. The repertoire was sequenced with immunoSEQ multiplex PCR; TCRdb's copy has only in-frame clones and lacks some. This sample carries roughly 150,000 clones, about 8.1% of them seen once, and the ten largest clones take about 0.6%. Material for sequencing was central memory CD4+ T cells from blood. The receptors here all came from a man aged 18 to 29 in good health.

The sample holds many counts of this clone. Other DNA sequences within the sample encode an identical CDR3. The chain links TRBV30 to TRBJ1-5; no clear D. Germline CDR1 GTSNPN, CDR2 SVGIG (reference sequence). The CDR3 spans 13 residues. The germline V and J ends were trimmed by 0 bases and 4 bases, with 7 bases remaining between them. CDR3 in amino acids: CAWSVGGNQPQHF. The CDR3 DNA reads TGTGCCTGGAGTGTGGGAGGGAATCAGCCCCAGCATTTT.

The V call is TRBV11-2, the J call TRBJ1-5, with no clear D. Germline assignment: CDR1 SGHAT and CDR2 FQNNGV. CDR3 size: 14 residues. The V gene lost 5 bases and the J gene lost 7 bases, with 15 bases spanning the gap. The CDR3 sequence: CASSPQLGGQPQHF. The DNA of the CDR3 is TGTGCCAGCAGCCCCCAGTTGGGAGGGCAGCCCCAGCATTTT.

This clone showed up just a few times. The chain uses TRBV15 and TRBJ1-5; 8 bases fit TRBD1. Germline values: CDR1 LNHNV, CDR2 YYDKDF (reference sequence). This CDR3 has 17 residues. V trimming: 0 bases; J trimming: 3 bases; junction bases outside the gene matches: 7. CDR3 nucleotides: TGTGCCACCAGCAGAGATTACGACAGGGGAACCAATCAGCCCCAGCATTTT. This codes for CATSRDYDRGTNQPQHF.

This clone showed up just a few times. This rearrangement joins TRBV5-1 to TRBJ2-2; TRBD1 aligns across 8 bases. The CDR3 covers 15 residues. Germline V gene sequence: CDR1 SGHRS, CDR2 YFSETQ. V shed 4 bases, J shed 2 bases, and the junction held 4 bases outside the gene matches. The CDR3 DNA reads as TGCGCCAGCAGCCCCGGGACAGGAAACACCGGGGAGCTGTTTTTT. Its translation: CASSPGTGNTGELFF.

The J gene is TRBJ1-5, the V gene TRBV28; possibly TRBD1 for D (5 bases). V lost 7 bases to trimming and J lost 0 bases, with 7 bases between them. This CDR3 contains 13 residues. CDR1 and CDR2 from the germline V gene are MDHEN and SYDVKM. Here the CDR3 reads CASKGISNQPQHF. CDR3 bases: TGTGCCAGCAAGGGGATTAGCAATCAGCCCCAGCATTTT.

This clone appeared a few times. The J gene is TRBJ1-4, the V gene TRBV9; D is undetermined. Germline V gene data show CDR1 as SGDLS and CDR2 as YYNGEE. The V end lost 0 bases, the J end lost 5 bases, and 11 bases lay between the germline ends. This CDR3 comprises 15 residues. CDR3 sequence: CASSVDGRENEKLFF. In nucleotides, the CDR3 is TGTGCCAGCAGCGTAGATGGGAGAGAGAATGAAAAACTGTTTTTT.

The gene calls are TRBV4-3 and TRBJ2-1, with 11 bases aligning to TRBD2. The junction had 9 bases not matched to a gene; V was cut back by 2 bases and J by 6 bases. This CDR3 contains 17 residues. CDR1 and CDR2 from the germline V gene are LGHNA and YSLEER. The CDR3 nucleotides are TGCGCCAGCAGCCAACCTTCCGGGACTAGCGGCTCCAATGAGCAGTTCTTC. Translated, it gives CASSQPSGTSGSNEQFF.

This chain joins TRBV5-1 and TRBJ2-3; 8 positions agree with TRBD2. There are 16 residues in the CDR3. The germline gives CDR1 SGHRS, CDR2 YFSETQ. V shed 4 bases, J shed 2 bases, and the junction held 9 bases outside the gene matches. The CDR3 DNA reads TGCGCCAGCAGCCTCGGGGGGGCCGGGTTCACAGATACGCAGTATTTT. Translated, it gives CASSLGGAGFTDTQYF.

In this sample, this clone turned up a few times. The rearrangement joins TRBV10-3 to TRBJ2-7; 9 bases line up with TRBD1. The trim removed 4 bases at V and 6 bases at J, leaving 7 bases unmatched. Germline V CDR1 and CDR2: ENHRY, SYGVKD. This CDR3 contains 14 residues. In nucleotides, the CDR3 is TGTGCCATCAGTGTATCACAGGGGGCGGGCGAGCAGTACTTC. Its protein is CAISVSQGAGEQYF.

This clone came up a few times. The chain couples TRBV19 to TRBJ2-1; the match to TRBD2 covers 13 bases. Per the germline V gene, CDR1 is LNHDA and CDR2 is SQIVND (reference sequence). The V segment lost 6 bases and the J segment 11 bases; nucleotides outside the gene matches: 4. There are 13 residues in the CDR3. This chain's CDR3 is CASRLAGGPKQFF. CDR3 DNA sequence: TGTGCCAGTAGACTAGCGGGAGGGCCGAAGCAGTTCTTC. Complete variable domain (other parts from reference TRBV19 and TRBJ2-1): DGGITQSPKYLFRKEGQNVTLSCEQNLNHDAMYWYRQDPGQGLRLIYYSQIVNDFQKGDIAEGYSVSREKKESFPLTVTSAQKNPTAFYLCASRLAGGPKQFFGPGTRLTVL.

This clone was seen repeatedly, ten times or more. This sequence joins TRBV29-1 and TRBJ2-5; 9 bases agree with TRBD2. There are 13 residues in the CDR3. V was clipped by 4 bases and J by 4 bases; unmatched bases: 4. Germline CDR1 and CDR2: SQVTM and ANQGSEA. DNA of the CDR3: TGCAGCGTTGGACTAGCGGTGGGAGAGACCCAGTACTTC. The encoded protein is CSVGLAVGETQYF.

J is TRBJ2-7 and V is TRBV7-2; tentatively, D is TRBD1 (7 bases). This CDR3 has 15 amino acids. V was clipped by 3 bases and J by 7 bases, with 19 bases between them. Germline V gene sequence: CDR1 SGHTA, CDR2 FQGNSA. This CDR3 reads CASSLAGTATWEQYF. CDR3 coding DNA: TGTGCCAGCAGCTTGGCGGGGACAGCGACCTGGGAGCAGTACTTC.

This clone was seen a handful of times. The V call is TRBV2, the J call TRBJ2-5; TRBD2 agrees at 14 bases. The CDR3 extends over 18 amino acids. The germline CDR1 and CDR2 sequences are SNHLY and FYNNEI. The junction had 11 bases not matched to a gene; V was cut back by 4 bases and J by 4 bases. CDR3 amino acids: CASSGTGLAGVVSETQYF. CDR3 DNA: TGTGCCAGCAGTGGGACGGGACTAGCGGGAGTGGTTTCAGAGACCCAGTACTTC.

This clone was observed a handful of times. The rearrangement uses TRBV18 and TRBJ1-1; 7 bases are shared with TRBD1. The CDR3 loop spans 17 amino acids. Germline CDR1 and CDR2: KGHSH and LQKENI. After removal of 4 bases from V and 6 bases from J, the junction contained 17 bases not matched to a gene. The CDR3 region has the DNA TGTGCCAGCTCACAGACAGGGATGGGGGCGGCGAAGCCTGAAGCTTTCTTT. Amino acid sequence: CASSQTGMGAAKPEAFF.

This clone was counted between two and nine times. The chain combines TRBV28 with TRBJ2-2; D gene unclear. Germline CDR1 is MDHEN and CDR2 is SYDVKM. The V and J ends lost 5 bases and 6 bases respectively, with 13 bases between them. This CDR3 region has 14 residues. The CDR3 nucleotides read TGTGCCAGCAGTGGCACCTGGGCCTCCGGGGAGCTGTTTTTT. It encodes CASSGTWASGELFF. The entire variable domain, with the rest obtained from reference TRBV28 and TRBJ2-2, is as follows: DVKVTQSSRYLVKRTGEKVFLECVQDMDHENMFWYRQDPGLGLRLIYFSYDVKMKEKGDIPEGYSVSREKKERFSLILESASTNQTSMYLCASSGTWASGELFFGEGSRLTVL.

This clone was seen a few times. The chain joins TRBV30 to TRBJ1-1; TRBD1 is a possible D gene (5 bases). Germline CDR1 reads GTSNPN; CDR2 reads SVGIG (reference sequence). The CDR3 sequence is 13 residues long. Trimming stripped 5 bases from V and 0 bases from J, with 10 bases between. The CDR3 protein is CAWGRGLNTEAFF. The CDR3 DNA sequence: TGTGCCTGGGGGCGGGGACTGAACACTGAAGCTTTCTTT.

Ten or more counts support this clone. The rearrangement joins TRBV7-9 to TRBJ2-2; 7 bases align to TRBD1. The CDR3 sequence is 15 residues long. From germline, CDR1 is SEHNR and CDR2 FQNEAQ (reference sequence). J was trimmed by 4 bases and V by 6 bases; bases with no gene match: 8. The CDR3 here is CASSNRGVGTGELFF. Here the CDR3 DNA reads TGTGCCAGCAGTAACAGGGGCGTAGGCACCGGGGAGCTGTTTTTT.

This clone was counted only a few times. This chain links TRBV6-6 with TRBJ2-3; D is unclear. V was pared by 7 bases and J by 0 bases, with 8 bases between. There are 13 residues in the CDR3. CDR1 and CDR2 (germline): MNHNY, SVGAGI (reference sequence). CDR3 nucleotide sequence: TGTGCCAGCACCCCCAGGAGCACAGATACGCAGTATTTT. Amino acid sequence: CASTPRSTDTQYF.

This clone appeared a few times. The DNA for the CDR3 is TGTGCCAGCAGCGTAGTCGGACTACTTTACAATGAGCAGTTCTTC. Encoded protein: CASSVVGLLYNEQFF. The chain uses TRBV9 and TRBJ2-1; tentative D call: TRBD2 (6 bases). The germline V gene encodes CDR1 SGDLS and CDR2 YYNGEE. This CDR3 is 15 amino acids long. Deletions cut 0 bases from V and 4 bases from J, with 11 bases between.

This chain joins TRBV5-1 and TRBJ2-3; 9 bases are a match to TRBD1. Per the germline V gene, CDR1 is SGHRS and CDR2 is YFSETQ. V lost 0 bases and J lost 4; bases outside the gene matches: 3. The CDR3 extends over 15 amino acids. This chain's CDR3 is CASSLDRGRADTQYF. CDR3 sequence (DNA): TGCGCCAGCAGCTTGGACAGGGGGCGGGCAGATACGCAGTATTTT.

This clone occurred a few times. The chain uses TRBV5-1 and TRBJ2-1; TRBD2 matches 7 bases. This CDR3 has 13 residues. Trimming took 0 bases from V and 8 from J; bases not matched to a gene: 2. Per germline, CDR1 SGHRS and CDR2 YFSETQ. CDR3 loop: CASSLVGGDEQFF. The CDR3 DNA follows: TGCGCCAGCAGCTTGGTTGGGGGGGATGAGCAGTTCTTC.

The CDR3 DNA reads TGTGCCAGCAGCTTTTCACAGGGTGGTACTGAAGCTTTCTTT. Its translation is CASSFSQGGTEAFF. This chain uses TRBV7-2 with TRBJ1-1; TRBD1 is a possible D gene (6 bases). From germline, CDR1 is SGHTA and CDR2 FQGNSA. The CDR3 spans 14 residues. Trimming removed 3 bases at V and 5 bases at J, with 13 bases between.